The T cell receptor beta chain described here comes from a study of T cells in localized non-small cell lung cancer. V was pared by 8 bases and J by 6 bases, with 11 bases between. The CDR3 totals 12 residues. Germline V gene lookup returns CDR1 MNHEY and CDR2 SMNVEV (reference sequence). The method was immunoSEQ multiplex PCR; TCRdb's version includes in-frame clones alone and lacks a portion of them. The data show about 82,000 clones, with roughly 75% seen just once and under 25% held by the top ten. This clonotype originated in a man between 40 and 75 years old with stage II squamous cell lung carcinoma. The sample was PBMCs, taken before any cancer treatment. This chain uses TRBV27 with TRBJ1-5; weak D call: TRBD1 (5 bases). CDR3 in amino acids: CASASGSQPQHF. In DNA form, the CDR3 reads TGTGCCAGCGCATCAGGGTCTCAGCCCCAGCATTTT.